Listed below are T cell receptor beta chains from one sample, sequenced in a study of T-cell reconstitution after alpha-beta-depleted transplantation in children. MiXCR, run by TCRdb on the PCR reads, gives a single entry per CDR3 protein. The data contain more than 15,000 distinct CDR3 sequences, 9.5% to 15% of them singletons. The input for sequencing was PBMCs, mostly from graft donor cells, taken 180 days after TCRalphabeta/CD19-depleted stem cell transplant. All receptors come from a boy younger than two who had a stem cell transplant for Wiskott-Aldrich syndrome, so the T cells may come from the graft donor. Both conserved end residues are part of each CDR3.

CDR3	J	V
CSARGLDRAPLGF	TRBJ1-2	TRBV20-1
CASSLELAGNNEQFF	TRBJ2-1	TRBV5-1
CASSLGLGQGSGNTIYF	TRBJ1-3	TRBV5-1
CASSFEAYNSPLHF	TRBJ1-6	TRBV7-9
CASSEGGPGSMAGELFF	TRBJ2-2	TRBV2
CASTGGLGQPQHF	TRBJ1-5	TRBV10-2
CASSLLGRYNEQFF	TRBJ2-1	TRBV7-8
CATKGLVSLNEQFF	TRBJ2-1	TRBV28
CSVDRGDGETQYF	TRBJ2-5	TRBV29-1
CASSPTGFNEQFF	TRBJ2-1	TRBV18
CASSPRTGNTEAFF	TRBJ1-1	TRBV3-1
CASSFVPPGAGFGYTF	TRBJ1-2	TRBV27
CASSSRDRGYTF	TRBJ1-2	TRBV28
CASRGLGRVYNEQFF	TRBJ2-1	TRBV10-2
CASSLWRISGNTIYF	TRBJ1-3	TRBV5-5
CAISESLQSDAYEQYF	TRBJ2-7	TRBV10-3
CASSAGTSGSEQFF	TRBJ2-1	TRBV7-2
CAWSVNRGNEQFF	TRBJ2-1	TRBV30
CASSSGVAGPADTQYF	TRBJ2-3	TRBV5-1
CAISKGQGVNTGELFF	TRBJ2-2	TRBV10-3
CASSLSTGTGGNQPQHF	TRBJ1-5	TRBV7-9
CASSHSGGHEQYF	TRBJ2-7	TRBV6-5
CASSLAGRGSNQPQHF	TRBJ1-5	TRBV5-6
CSVSGGQVPSYEQYF	TRBJ2-7	TRBV29-1
CASSNAGTGELFF	TRBJ2-2	TRBV21-1
CASSQDRGYSDTQYF	TRBJ2-3	TRBV4-3
CASSLARTTDTQYF	TRBJ2-3	TRBV5-4
CASASTSDTQYF	TRBJ2-3	TRBV3-1
CASSRQVSSYEQYF	TRBJ2-7	TRBV19
CASSQYRETGSYEQYF	TRBJ2-7	TRBV23-1
CASSQIPGARGNTIYF	TRBJ1-3	TRBV7-2
CSVGDSGFGYTF	TRBJ1-2	TRBV29-1
CASSLAPGLNTEAFF	TRBJ1-1	TRBV12-3/TRBV12-4
CATSRPTMTGTQETQYF	TRBJ2-5	TRBV15
CASRTTGAETQYF	TRBJ2-5	TRBV6-2/TRBV6-3
CASSDLIGGIHTEAFF	TRBJ1-1	TRBV7-9
CAISESLEGRETQYF	TRBJ2-5	TRBV10-3
CASSSPWGLDRGAYEQYF	TRBJ2-7	TRBV11-2
CASSLGGGSREQYF	TRBJ2-7	TRBV7-9
CASSQVRGDTQYF	TRBJ2-3	TRBV4-1
CASSHTGQGASGDTEAFF	TRBJ1-1	TRBV7-9
CASSGTGRHEQYF	TRBJ2-7	TRBV9